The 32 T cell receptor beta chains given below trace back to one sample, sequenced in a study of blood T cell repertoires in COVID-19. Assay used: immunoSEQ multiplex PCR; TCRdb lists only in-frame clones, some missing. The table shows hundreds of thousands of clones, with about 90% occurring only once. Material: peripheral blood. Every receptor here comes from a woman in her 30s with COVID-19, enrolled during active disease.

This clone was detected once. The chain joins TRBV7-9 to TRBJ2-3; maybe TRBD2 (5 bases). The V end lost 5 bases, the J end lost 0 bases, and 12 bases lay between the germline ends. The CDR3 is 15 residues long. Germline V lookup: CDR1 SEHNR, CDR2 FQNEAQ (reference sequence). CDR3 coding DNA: TGTGCCAGCAGCACGGGAACATCTAGCACAGATACGCAGTATTTT. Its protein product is CASSTGTSSTDTQYF.

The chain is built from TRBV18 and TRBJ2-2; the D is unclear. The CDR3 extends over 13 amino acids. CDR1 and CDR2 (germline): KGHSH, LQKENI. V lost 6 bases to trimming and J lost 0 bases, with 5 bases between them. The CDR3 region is CASSQSNTGELFF. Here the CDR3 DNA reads TGTGCCAGCTCGCAGTCGAACACCGGGGAGCTGTTTTTT.

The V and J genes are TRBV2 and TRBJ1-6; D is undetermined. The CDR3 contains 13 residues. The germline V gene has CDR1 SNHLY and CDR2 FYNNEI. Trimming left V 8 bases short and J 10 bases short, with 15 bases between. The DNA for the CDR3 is TGTGCCAGCGGGGAGCCGCTCCGGTCACCCCTCCACTTT. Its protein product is CASGEPLRSPLHF. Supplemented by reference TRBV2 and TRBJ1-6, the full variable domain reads EPEVTQTPSHQVTQMGQEVILRCVPISNHLYFYWYRQILGQKVEFLVSFYNNEISEKSEIFDDQFSVERPDGSNFTLKIRSTKLEDSAMYFCASGEPLRSPLHFGNGTRLTVT.

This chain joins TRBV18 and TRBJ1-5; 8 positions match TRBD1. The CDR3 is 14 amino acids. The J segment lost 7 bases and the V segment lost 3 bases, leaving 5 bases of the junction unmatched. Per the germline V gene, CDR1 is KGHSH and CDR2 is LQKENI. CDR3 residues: CASSPSRGRQPQHF. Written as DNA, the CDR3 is TGTGCCAGCTCACCGAGCAGGGGGCGGCAGCCCCAGCATTTT.

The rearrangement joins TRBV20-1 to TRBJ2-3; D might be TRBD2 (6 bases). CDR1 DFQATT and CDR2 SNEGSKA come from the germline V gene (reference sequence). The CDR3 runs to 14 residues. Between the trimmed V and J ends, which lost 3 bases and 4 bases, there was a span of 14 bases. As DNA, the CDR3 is TGCAGTGCTAGTAAGCGGGTTGAGGCAGATACGCAGTATTTT. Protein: CSASKRVEADTQYF.

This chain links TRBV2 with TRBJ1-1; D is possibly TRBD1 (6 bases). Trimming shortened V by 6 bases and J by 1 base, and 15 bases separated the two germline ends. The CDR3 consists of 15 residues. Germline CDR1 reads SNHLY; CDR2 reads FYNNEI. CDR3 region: CASSWEGGRNTEAFF. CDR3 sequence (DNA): TGTGCCAGCAGCTGGGAGGGGGGGCGGAACACTGAAGCTTTCTTT. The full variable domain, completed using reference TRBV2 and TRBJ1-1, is EPEVTQTPSHQVTQMGQEVILRCVPISNHLYFYWYRQILGQKVEFLVSFYNNEISEKSEIFDDQFSVERPDGSNFTLKIRSTKLEDSAMYFCASSWEGGRNTEAFFGQGTRLTVV.

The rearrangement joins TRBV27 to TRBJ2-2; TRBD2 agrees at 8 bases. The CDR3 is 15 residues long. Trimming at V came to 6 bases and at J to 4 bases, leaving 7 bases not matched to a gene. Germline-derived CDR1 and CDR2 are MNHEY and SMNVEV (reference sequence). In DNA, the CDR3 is TGTGCCAGCAGCTCTCCGGGGGGGATCACCGGGGAGCTGTTTTTT. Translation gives CASSSPGGITGELFF.

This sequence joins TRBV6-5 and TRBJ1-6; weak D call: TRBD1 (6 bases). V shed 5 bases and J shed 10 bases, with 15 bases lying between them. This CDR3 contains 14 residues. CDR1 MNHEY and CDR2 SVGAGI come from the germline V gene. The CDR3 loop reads CASSRTGRSSPLHF. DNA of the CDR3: TGTGCCAGCAGTCGAACAGGGAGAAGCTCACCCCTCCACTTT.

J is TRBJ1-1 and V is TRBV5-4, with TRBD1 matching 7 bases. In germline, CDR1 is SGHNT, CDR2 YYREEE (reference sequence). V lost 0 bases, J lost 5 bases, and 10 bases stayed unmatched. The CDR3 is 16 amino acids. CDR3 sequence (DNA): TGTGCCAGCAGCTTGGCCGGTTCGGTGACAGGGACTGAAGCTTTCTTT. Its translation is CASSLAGSVTGTEAFF.

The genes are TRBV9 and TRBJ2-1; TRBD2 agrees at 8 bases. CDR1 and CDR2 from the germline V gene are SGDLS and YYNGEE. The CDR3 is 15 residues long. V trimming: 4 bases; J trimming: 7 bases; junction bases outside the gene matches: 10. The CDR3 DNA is TGTGCCAGCAGCCCGGGAGGGGGGGCAATGAATGAGCAGTTCTTC. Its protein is CASSPGGGAMNEQFF. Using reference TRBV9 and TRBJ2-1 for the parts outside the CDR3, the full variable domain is DSGVTQTPKHLITATGQRVTLRCSPRSGDLSVYWYQQSLDQGLQFLIQYYNGEERAKGNILERFSAQQFPDLHSELNLSSLELGDSALYFCASSPGGGAMNEQFFGPGTRLTVL.

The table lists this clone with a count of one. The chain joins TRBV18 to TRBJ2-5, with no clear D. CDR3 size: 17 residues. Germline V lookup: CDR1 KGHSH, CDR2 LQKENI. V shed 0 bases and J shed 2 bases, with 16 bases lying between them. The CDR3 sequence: CASSPPGPYMTQETQYF. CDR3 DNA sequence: TGTGCCAGCTCACCACCTGGCCCCTACATGACTCAAGAGACCCAGTACTTC.

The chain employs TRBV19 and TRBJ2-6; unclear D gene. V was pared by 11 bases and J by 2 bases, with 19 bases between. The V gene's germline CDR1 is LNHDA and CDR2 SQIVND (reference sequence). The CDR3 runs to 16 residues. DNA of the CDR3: TGTGCCGGTATAGTGTCGTCCCGTCCTGGGGCCAACGTCCTGACTTTC. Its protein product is CAGIVSSRPGANVLTF.

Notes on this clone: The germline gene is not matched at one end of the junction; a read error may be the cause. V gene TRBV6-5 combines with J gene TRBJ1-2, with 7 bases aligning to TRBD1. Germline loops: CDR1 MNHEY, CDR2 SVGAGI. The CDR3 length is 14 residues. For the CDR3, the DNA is TGTGCCAGCAGTAACTCACAGGGGAACTATGGCTACACCTTC. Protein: CASSNSQGNYGYTF.

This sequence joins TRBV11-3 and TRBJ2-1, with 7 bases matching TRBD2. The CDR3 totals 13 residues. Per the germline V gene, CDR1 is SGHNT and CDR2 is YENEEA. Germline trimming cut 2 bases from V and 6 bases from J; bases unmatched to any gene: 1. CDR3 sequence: CASSLSGGNEQFF. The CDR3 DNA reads TGTGCCAGCAGCTTATCGGGGGGCAATGAGCAGTTCTTC.

CDR3 region: CASRVGVGIQPQHF. The CDR3 bases are TGTGCCAGCCGCGTCGGGGTAGGTATTCAGCCCCAGCATTTT. V is TRBV27 and J is TRBJ1-5; D is undetermined. Germline V gives CDR1 MNHEY, CDR2 SMNVEV (reference sequence). The CDR3 contains 14 residues. V dropped 8 bases and J dropped 6 bases, with 17 bases sitting between them.

CDR3 DNA sequence: TGTGCCAGCAGTGGAATCGGGAGCGAGCAGTACTTC. Its translation: CASSGIGSEQYF. V is TRBV2 and J is TRBJ2-7, with D tentatively TRBD2 (6 bases). Between the trimmed V and J ends, which lost 4 bases and 6 bases, there was a span of 10 bases. Germline CDR1 reads SNHLY; CDR2 reads FYNNEI. This CDR3 is built from 12 residues.

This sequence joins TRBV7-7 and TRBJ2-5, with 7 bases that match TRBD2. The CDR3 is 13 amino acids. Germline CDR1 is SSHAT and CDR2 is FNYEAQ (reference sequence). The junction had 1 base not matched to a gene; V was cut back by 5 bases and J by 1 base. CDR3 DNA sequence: TGTGCCAGCAGCAGGACTAGCCAAGAGACCCAGTACTTC. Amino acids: CASSRTSQETQYF.

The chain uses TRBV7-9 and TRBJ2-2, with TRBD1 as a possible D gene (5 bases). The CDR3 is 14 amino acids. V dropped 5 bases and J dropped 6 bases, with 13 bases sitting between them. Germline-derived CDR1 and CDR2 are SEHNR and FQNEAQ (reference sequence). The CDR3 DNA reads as TGTGCCAGCAGCGCAGACGTAGGGGCCGGGGAGCTGTTTTTT. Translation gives CASSADVGAGELFF. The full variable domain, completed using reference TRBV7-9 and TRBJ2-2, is DTGVSQNPRHKITKRGQNVTFRCDPISEHNRLYWYRQTLGQGPEFLTYFQNEAQLEKSRLLSDRFSAERPKGSFSTLEIQRTEQGDSAMYLCASSADVGAGELFFGEGSRLTVL.

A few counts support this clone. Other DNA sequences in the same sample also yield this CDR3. CDR3 sequence: CASSLDGRGNYGYTF. In DNA form, the CDR3 reads TGCGCCAGCAGCTTGGACGGCAGGGGAAACTATGGCTACACCTTC. The chain recombines TRBV5-1 with TRBJ1-2; a possible D gene is TRBD1 (6 bases). The CDR3 has 15 residues. Germline values: CDR1 SGHRS, CDR2 YFSETQ. V lost 0 bases and J 2 bases, leaving 11 bases between the germline ends.

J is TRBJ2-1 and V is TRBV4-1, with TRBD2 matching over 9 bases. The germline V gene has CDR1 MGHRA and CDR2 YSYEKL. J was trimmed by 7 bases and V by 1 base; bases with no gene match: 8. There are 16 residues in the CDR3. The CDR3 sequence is CASSQVSGGSLNEQFF. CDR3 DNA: TGCGCCAGCAGCCAAGTAAGCGGGGGGAGTTTAAATGAGCAGTTCTTC.

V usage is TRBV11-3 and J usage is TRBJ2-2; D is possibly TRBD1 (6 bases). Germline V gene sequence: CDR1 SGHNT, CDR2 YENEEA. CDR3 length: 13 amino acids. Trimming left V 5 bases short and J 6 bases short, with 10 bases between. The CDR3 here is CASSKKGAGELFF. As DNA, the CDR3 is TGTGCCAGCAGCAAAAAGGGGGCCGGGGAGCTGTTTTTT.

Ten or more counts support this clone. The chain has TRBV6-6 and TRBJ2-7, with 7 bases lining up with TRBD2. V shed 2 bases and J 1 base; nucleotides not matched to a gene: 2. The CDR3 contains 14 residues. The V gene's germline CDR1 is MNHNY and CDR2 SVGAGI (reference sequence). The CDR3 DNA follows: TGTGCCAGCAGTTACGGGGGGGAGTCCTACGAGCAGTACTTC. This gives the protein CASSYGGESYEQYF.

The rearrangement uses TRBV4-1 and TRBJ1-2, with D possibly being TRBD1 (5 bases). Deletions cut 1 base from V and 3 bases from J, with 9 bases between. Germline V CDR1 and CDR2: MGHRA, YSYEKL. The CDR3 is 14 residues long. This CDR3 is CASSQVVGDYGYTF. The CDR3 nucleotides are TGCGCCAGCAGCCAAGTAGTAGGGGACTATGGCTACACCTTC.

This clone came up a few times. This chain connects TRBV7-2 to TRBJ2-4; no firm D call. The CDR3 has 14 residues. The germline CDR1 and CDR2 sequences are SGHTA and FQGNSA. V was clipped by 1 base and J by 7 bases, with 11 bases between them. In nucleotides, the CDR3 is TGTGCCAGCAGCTTAGGGCCCCCCGGGAACATTCAGTACTTC. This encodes CASSLGPPGNIQYF.

CDR3 region: CASSAKKERGPHTGELFF. Written as DNA, the CDR3 is TGTGCCAGCAGCGCCAAAAAGGAGCGGGGGCCCCACACCGGGGAGCTGTTTTTT. This chain connects TRBV7-6 to TRBJ2-2; 8 nucleotides line up with TRBD2. The length of the CDR3 is 18 residues. V trimming: 5 bases; J trimming: 3 bases; junction bases outside the gene matches: 14. The germline V gene encodes CDR1 SGHVS and CDR2 FNYEAQ.

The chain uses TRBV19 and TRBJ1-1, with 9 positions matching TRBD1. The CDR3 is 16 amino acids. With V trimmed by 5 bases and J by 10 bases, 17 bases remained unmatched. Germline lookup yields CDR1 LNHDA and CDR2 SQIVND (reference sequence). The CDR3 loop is CASSLLLRRQGVIAFF. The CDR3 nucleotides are TGTGCCAGTAGTCTACTCCTCCGTCGACAGGGGGTGATAGCTTTCTTT.

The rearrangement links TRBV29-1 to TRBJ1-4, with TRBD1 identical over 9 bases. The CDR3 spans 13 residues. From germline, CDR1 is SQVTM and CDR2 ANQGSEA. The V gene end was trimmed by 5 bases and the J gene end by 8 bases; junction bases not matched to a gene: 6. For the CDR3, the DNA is TGCAGCGTTAGACAGGGGGGAGAAGAAAAACTGTTTTTT. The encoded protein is CSVRQGGEEKLFF.

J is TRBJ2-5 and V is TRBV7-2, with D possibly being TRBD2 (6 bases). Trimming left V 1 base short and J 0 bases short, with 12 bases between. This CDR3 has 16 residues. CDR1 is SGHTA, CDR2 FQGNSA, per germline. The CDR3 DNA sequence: TGTGCCAGCAGCTTAGAGCCTAGCGCGTACCAAGAGACCCAGTACTTC. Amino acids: CASSLEPSAYQETQYF.

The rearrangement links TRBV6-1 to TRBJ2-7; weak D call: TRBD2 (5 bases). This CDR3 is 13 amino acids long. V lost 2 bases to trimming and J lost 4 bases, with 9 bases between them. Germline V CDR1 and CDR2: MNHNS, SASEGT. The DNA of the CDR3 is TGTGCCAGCAGTGAACTCCGGGGATACGAGCAGTACGTC. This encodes CASSELRGYEQYV.

Here the CDR3 DNA reads TGTGCCACCAGTATGAACAGGGGGCAGAACTATGGCTACACCTTC. The encoded protein is CATSMNRGQNYGYTF. V gene TRBV15 combines with J gene TRBJ1-2; 9 nucleotides line up with TRBD1. This CDR3 is 15 amino acids long. V dropped 6 bases and J dropped 2; count of bases not matched to a gene: 7. Germline CDR1 reads LNHNV; CDR2 reads YYDKDF (reference sequence).

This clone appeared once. The chain's CDR3 is CASRWTGKNTEAFF. As DNA, the CDR3 is TGTGCCAGCAGGTGGACAGGGAAGAACACTGAAGCTTTCTTT. The chain joins TRBV28 to TRBJ1-1; 8 bases agree with TRBD1. The CDR3 is made up of 14 amino acids. Trimming took 6 bases from V and 1 from J; bases not matched to a gene: 4. CDR1 is MDHEN and CDR2 is SYDVKM in the germline V gene.

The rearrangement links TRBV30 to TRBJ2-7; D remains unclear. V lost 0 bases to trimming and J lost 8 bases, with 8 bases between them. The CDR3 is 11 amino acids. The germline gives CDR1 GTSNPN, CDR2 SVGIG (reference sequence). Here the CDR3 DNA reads TGTGCCTGGAGTGTTAGTAGAAAGCAGTACTTC. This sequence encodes CAWSVSRKQYF.